The 25 T cell receptor beta chains below were found in one sample sequenced in a study of T cell changes during pregnancy in multiple sclerosis. Sequencing was performed with immunoSEQ multiplex PCR; in TCRdb, only in-frame clones are kept and a portion is missing. The data hold about 60,000 clones, with approximately 95% observed a single time. Sequencing used CD8+ T cells from peripheral blood mononuclear cells, obtained in the second trimester of pregnancy. Receptors originate from a female donor with multiple sclerosis, enrolled in a pregnancy study.

The chain employs TRBV5-1 and TRBJ1-2; D is uncertain. Germline CDR1 is SGHRS and CDR2 is YFSETQ. The CDR3 extends over 13 amino acids. Trimming cost V 6 bases and J 4 bases, with 13 bases left between them. The CDR3: CASTDKVFYGYTF. For the CDR3, the DNA is TGCGCCAGCACCGACAAGGTGTTCTATGGCTACACCTTC.

V gene TRBV27 combines with J gene TRBJ2-5; TRBD2 aligns across 14 bases. Germline V lookup: CDR1 MNHEY, CDR2 SMNVEV (reference sequence). The CDR3 is 16 residues long. Trimming took 5 bases from V and 5 from J; bases not matched to a gene: 7. CDR3 residues: CASSTRLAGGPETQYF. CDR3 in DNA: TGTGCCAGCAGTACCAGACTAGCGGGAGGGCCTGAGACCCAGTACTTC.

This chain links TRBV19 with TRBJ2-3; 9 bases align to TRBD2. CDR1 LNHDA and CDR2 SQIVND come from the germline V gene (reference sequence). V shed 3 bases, J shed 2 bases, and the junction held 6 bases outside the gene matches. This CDR3 has 16 residues. The CDR3 protein is CASSIAGGRATDTQYF. CDR3 nucleotide sequence: TGTGCCAGTAGTATTGCCGGCGGGAGGGCCACAGATACGCAGTATTTT.

V is TRBV27 and J is TRBJ2-7, with 10 positions matching TRBD1. The CDR3 extends over 14 amino acids. After removal of 3 bases from V and 4 bases from J, the junction contained 3 bases not matched to a gene. CDR1 and CDR2 (germline): MNHEY, SMNVEV (reference sequence). CDR3 nucleotide sequence: TGTGCCAGCAGTTTTGGACAGGGGGTATACGAGCAGTACTTC. Residues: CASSFGQGVYEQYF.

The chain uses TRBV5-1 and TRBJ2-1, with 7 bases identical to TRBD1. From germline, CDR1 is SGHRS and CDR2 YFSETQ. This CDR3 comprises 12 residues. The J segment lost 6 bases and the V segment lost 5 bases, leaving 2 bases of the junction unmatched. CDR3 nucleotide sequence: TGCGCCAGCAGTTACAGGGGCAATGAGCAGTTCTTC. Amino acids: CASSYRGNEQFF.

The chain combines TRBV29-1 with TRBJ2-1; D remains ambiguous. The CDR3 extends over 14 amino acids. With 0 bases removed from V and 5 bases from J, the gap between germline ends came to 11 bases. CDR1 SQVTM and CDR2 ANQGSEA come from the germline V gene. The CDR3 here is CSVEDRIGDNEQFF. The CDR3 nucleotides read TGCAGCGTTGAAGATCGAATTGGAGACAATGAGCAGTTCTTC.

V and J are TRBV9 and TRBJ2-1; 9 bases line up with TRBD1. V gave up 0 bases and J gave up 8 bases; unmatched junction bases: 6. Germline CDR1 reads SGDLS; CDR2 reads YYNGEE. The CDR3 runs to 15 residues. CDR3 sequence: CASSVAWDRAYEQFF. CDR3 in DNA: TGTGCCAGCAGCGTAGCTTGGGACAGGGCCTATGAGCAGTTCTTC.

The V gene is TRBV7-3, the J gene TRBJ2-2; TRBD2 might be the D (5 bases). V dropped 6 bases and J dropped 5 bases, with 16 bases sitting between them. CDR3 size: 15 residues. Per the germline V gene, CDR1 is SGHTA and CDR2 is FQGTGA. CDR3: CASSSQERGTGELFF. CDR3 in DNA: TGTGCCAGCAGTTCCCAGGAACGGGGAACCGGGGAGCTGTTTTTT.

Turning to this clone: Other DNA sequences in this sample translate to the same CDR3. The chain employs TRBV28 and TRBJ1-5, with 9 bases that match TRBD1. The CDR3 is 14 residues long. The germline V gene has CDR1 MDHEN and CDR2 SYDVKM. V lost 5 bases, J lost 4 bases, and 3 bases stayed unmatched. CDR3 region: CASSLGQGNQPQHF. The CDR3 DNA sequence: TGTGCCAGCAGTCTCGGACAGGGGAATCAGCCCCAGCATTTT.

This chain uses TRBV5-1 with TRBJ2-5; D possibly corresponds to TRBD2 (6 bases). The V end was cut by 7 bases, the J end by 1 base, with 14 bases between. CDR3 length equals 14 residues. Germline-derived CDR1 and CDR2 are SGHRS and YFSETQ. The DNA for the CDR3 is TGCGCCAGCGTACCTACGGGACTCCAAGAGACCCAGTACTTC. Residues: CASVPTGLQETQYF.

CDR3: CASSLTGFEQYF. DNA of the CDR3: TGTGCCAGCAGTTTGACAGGGTTCGAGCAGTACTTC. V and J are TRBV27 and TRBJ2-7; 7 bases align to TRBD1. The CDR3 extends over 12 amino acids. V lost 3 bases and J lost 6; bases outside the gene matches: 2. Per germline, CDR1 MNHEY and CDR2 SMNVEV (reference sequence).

The chain recombines TRBV27 with TRBJ2-1, with D perhaps matching TRBD2 (6 bases). Trimming took 3 bases from V and 6 from J, leaving 12 bases between them. Germline loops: CDR1 MNHEY, CDR2 SMNVEV (reference sequence). The CDR3 extends over 14 amino acids. The CDR3 sequence: CASSFLNSGNEQFF. Here the CDR3 DNA reads TGTGCCAGCAGTTTCCTTAATAGCGGCAATGAGCAGTTCTTC.

The rearrangement joins TRBV5-4 to TRBJ2-1, with 11 bases that match TRBD2. Trimming cost V 3 bases and J 7 bases; bases outside gene matches: 6. The length of the CDR3 is 15 residues. Germline V CDR1 and CDR2: SGHNT, YYREEE (reference sequence). In DNA, the CDR3 is TGTGCCAGCAGCTACTTAGCGGGAGGGCCAAATGAGCAGTTCTTC. Translated: CASSYLAGGPNEQFF.

The chain couples TRBV19 to TRBJ1-4; D perhaps matches TRBD1 (5 bases). Germline V gene sequence: CDR1 LNHDA, CDR2 SQIVND (reference sequence). This CDR3 contains 14 residues. The V gene lost 3 bases and the J gene lost 4 bases, with 9 bases spanning the gap. The CDR3 sequence is CASSMAGFNEKLFF. CDR3 DNA: TGTGCCAGTAGTATGGCAGGGTTTAATGAAAAACTGTTTTTT.

This clone was recorded only once. The chain links TRBV7-8 to TRBJ1-2; D call uncertain. The CDR3 has 15 residues. The germline gives CDR1 SGHVS, CDR2 FQNEAQ. V shed 5 bases and J shed 5 bases, with 18 bases lying between them. Written as DNA, the CDR3 is TGTGCCAGCAGCCCCGGTAGCACGTTAACATATGGCTACACCTTC. Its protein product is CASSPGSTLTYGYTF.

The rearrangement joins TRBV2 to TRBJ2-1; D unresolved. CDR1 and CDR2 (germline): SNHLY, FYNNEI. The V and J ends lost 3 bases and 9 bases respectively, with 6 bases between them. There are 11 residues in the CDR3. The CDR3 sequence: CASSERVEQFF. CDR3 in DNA: TGTGCCAGCAGTGAGCGAGTTGAGCAGTTCTTC.

This clone came up once. CDR3: CASSDWGLSYEQYF. The CDR3 region has the DNA TGTGCCAGCAGCGACTGGGGGCTCTCCTACGAGCAGTACTTC. The chain employs TRBV7-2 and TRBJ2-7; tentative D call: TRBD1 (6 bases). Germline values: CDR1 SGHTA, CDR2 FQGNSA. V dropped 5 bases and J dropped 0 bases, with 11 bases sitting between them. The CDR3 runs to 14 residues.

This chain joins TRBV15 and TRBJ2-3; maybe TRBD2 (6 bases). The V gene's germline CDR1 is LNHNV and CDR2 YYDKDF (reference sequence). The CDR3 covers 15 residues. V was clipped by 1 base and J by 0 bases, with 8 bases between them. CDR3 protein: CATSRAGTSTDTQYF. The CDR3, as DNA: TGTGCCACCAGCAGAGCAGGGACTAGCACAGATACGCAGTATTTT. Supplemented by reference TRBV15 and TRBJ2-3, the full variable domain reads DAMVIQNPRYQVTQFGKPVTLSCSQTLNHNVMYWYQQKSSQAPKLLFHYYDKDFNNEADTPDNFQSRRPNTSFCFLDIRSPGLGDTAMYLCATSRAGTSTDTQYFGPGTRLTVL.

The V call is TRBV30, the J call TRBJ2-7; 13 bases match TRBD2. J was trimmed by 3 bases and V by 2 bases; bases with no gene match: 4. Germline V gene data show CDR1 as GTSNPN and CDR2 as SVGIG (reference sequence). The CDR3 runs to 15 residues. The CDR3, as DNA: TGTGCCTGGAGTTGGACTAGCGGGAGCTTCTACGAGCAGTACTTC. As protein: CAWSWTSGSFYEQYF.

This clone was recorded only once. V gene TRBV5-1 combines with J gene TRBJ2-2; 9 positions match TRBD2. Germline trimming cut 4 bases from V and 5 bases from J; bases unmatched to any gene: 15. The CDR3 spans 18 residues. Germline CDR1 and CDR2: SGHRS and YFSETQ. The CDR3 loop is CASSPVASGIVGTGELFF. The CDR3 DNA sequence: TGCGCCAGCAGCCCGGTGGCTAGCGGGATAGTTGGGACCGGGGAGCTGTTTTTT.

The V gene is TRBV2, the J gene TRBJ1-2; D is uncertain. CDR3 length: 15 residues. CDR1 SNHLY and CDR2 FYNNEI come from the germline V gene. Trimming pared 5 bases from V and 2 bases from J, leaving 15 bases between. The CDR3 is CASSTGGAGNYGYTF. The CDR3 region has the DNA TGTGCCAGCAGTACTGGCGGAGCCGGGAACTATGGCTACACCTTC.

The V call is TRBV7-9, the J call TRBJ2-3, with D tentatively TRBD1 (5 bases). Germline V gives CDR1 SEHNR, CDR2 FQNEAQ (reference sequence). The CDR3 extends over 14 amino acids. The CDR3 is CASPGRADPDTQYF. The CDR3 DNA is TGTGCTTCTCCAGGCAGGGCAGATCCAGATACGCAGTATTTT.

The chain employs TRBV7-9 and TRBJ2-5; 11 nucleotides agree with TRBD2. The junction had 7 bases not matched to a gene; V was cut back by 1 base and J by 6 bases. CDR3 length equals 16 residues. CDR1 is SEHNR and CDR2 is FQNEAQ in the germline V gene (reference sequence). CDR3 DNA: TGTGCCAGCAGCTTAGAGGTAGCGGGAGGGCGAAAGACCCAGTACTTC. As protein: CASSLEVAGGRKTQYF.

This clone came up once. The gene calls are TRBV27 and TRBJ2-1; no firm D call. The length of the CDR3 is 12 residues. Trimming removed 5 bases from V and 4 bases from J, with 6 bases in between. Looked up from germline, CDR1 is MNHEY and CDR2 is SMNVEV (reference sequence). CDR3 in DNA: TGTGCCAGCAGTCCGGGTTACAATGAGCAGTTCTTC. Protein: CASSPGYNEQFF.

Turning to this clone: Other DNA sequences in the sample encode the same CDR3. The chain employs TRBV27 and TRBJ2-2, with a weak D call TRBD1 (5 bases). The germline V gene encodes CDR1 MNHEY and CDR2 SMNVEV (reference sequence). The V end was cut by 2 bases, the J end by 1 base, with 5 bases between. This CDR3 spans 14 amino acids. The CDR3: CASSLRGNTGELFF. CDR3 in DNA: TGTGCCAGCAGTTTAAGGGGGAACACCGGGGAGCTGTTTTTT.